Shown below are 28 T cell receptor beta chains from a single sample sequenced in a study of T-cell reconstitution after alpha-beta-depleted transplantation in children. Regarding the study as a whole: After one year, T-cell counts and TCRbeta diversity mostly came from new T cells.

TCRbeta library preparation incorporated unique molecular identifiers. TCRdb fed the PCR reads into MiXCR, producing one record per CDR3 protein. The sample holds some 300,000 distinct CDR3 sequences, nearly 8% seen once. No antigen is known for these receptors. The sequencing used peripheral blood, collected 360 days after TCRalphabeta/CD19-depleted stem cell transplant. The receptors were gathered from a female patient aged 2-15 years who had a stem cell transplant for Fanconi anemia, so the T cells may come from the graft donor.

This clonotype was seen ten or more times. J is TRBJ2-7 and V is TRBV7-2; D is perhaps TRBD1 (5 bases). The germline V gene encodes CDR1 SGHTA and CDR2 FQGNSA. V was shortened by 5 bases and J by 0 bases, with 11 bases between the two germline ends. This CDR3 is 14 amino acids long. The CDR3 nucleotides read TGTGCCAGCAGCCCTCGGACAATCTCCTACGAGCAGTACTTC. Translated, it gives CASSPRTISYEQYF.

At least ten counts were recorded for this clonotype. The gene calls are TRBV7-3 and TRBJ2-1, with a tentative D call TRBD1 (5 bases). The length of the CDR3 is 14 residues. CDR1 and CDR2 from the germline V gene are SGHTA and FQGTGA. Trimming pared 0 bases from V and 6 bases from J, leaving 9 bases between. In DNA, the CDR3 is TGTGCCAGCAGCTTAACCCCCAGGGCCAATGAGCAGTTCTTC. It translates to CASSLTPRANEQFF.

This clonotype turned up a few times. This chain joins TRBV6-5 and TRBJ2-3; TRBD2 agrees at 11 bases. The CDR3 runs to 17 residues. Looked up from germline, CDR1 is MNHEY and CDR2 is SVGAGI. With 4 bases clipped from V and 1 base from J, the junction kept 7 bases outside the gene matches. The CDR3, as DNA: TGTGCCAGCAGTTCCGCGGAGGGACTAGCGGGCACAGATACGCAGTATTTT. Encoded protein: CASSSAEGLAGTDTQYF.

This clonotype was recorded a few times. The rearrangement joins TRBV28 to TRBJ1-1, with a weak D call TRBD1 (5 bases). From germline, CDR1 is MDHEN and CDR2 SYDVKM. Trimming removed 8 bases from V and 10 bases from J, with 17 bases in between. The CDR3 loop spans 12 amino acids. CDR3 sequence (DNA): TGTGCCAGCTCCTCAACAGGATGGGCAGCTTTCTTT. Translating gives CASSSTGWAAFF.

This clonotype has at least ten counts. The chain carries TRBV12-3 or TRBV12-4 and TRBJ1-2, with D unresolved. V shed 3 bases and J shed 7 bases, with 6 bases lying between them. The CDR3 extends over 11 amino acids. DNA of the CDR3: TGTGCCAGCAGTTTCCAAGGTGGCTACACCTTC. This translates into CASSFQGGYTF.

This clonotype was counted at least ten times. This chain joins TRBV29-1 and TRBJ1-5; the D is unclear. The V end lost 4 bases, the J end lost 1 base, and 8 bases lay between the germline ends. There are 13 residues in the CDR3. Germline CDR1 and CDR2: SQVTM and ANQGSEA. CDR3 protein: CSVAVGSNQPQHF. CDR3 in DNA: TGCAGCGTTGCTGTTGGCAGCAATCAGCCCCAGCATTTT.

The CDR3 here is CASSPRVAGALHF. In DNA form, the CDR3 reads TGTGCCAGCAGCCCGAGGGTCGCCGGGGCCCTCCACTTT. V gene TRBV9 combines with J gene TRBJ1-6, with D unresolved. Looked up from germline, CDR1 is SGDLS and CDR2 is YYNGEE. Trimming pared 4 bases from V and 14 bases from J, leaving 16 bases between. The CDR3 is made up of 13 amino acids.

This clonotype was counted a few times. The genes are TRBV7-9 and TRBJ2-5; no reliable D call. Trimming left V 5 bases short and J 1 base short, with 8 bases between. CDR1 SEHNR and CDR2 FQNEAQ come from the germline V gene (reference sequence). The CDR3 is made up of 13 amino acids. The DNA for the CDR3 is TGTGCCAGCAGCCCCGATGGCCAAGAGACCCAGTACTTC. Residues: CASSPDGQETQYF.

This clonotype has ten or more counts. The J gene is TRBJ2-3, the V gene TRBV20-1, with D possibly matching TRBD2 (6 bases). Germline V gene lookup returns CDR1 DFQATT and CDR2 SNEGSKA (reference sequence). The CDR3 runs to 13 residues. Trimming left V 4 bases short and J 2 bases short, with 10 bases between. DNA for the CDR3: TGCAGTGCTAAGGGACTCTTCACAGATACGCAGTATTTT. Translated, it gives CSAKGLFTDTQYF.

This clonotype was seen repeatedly, ten times or more. This chain links TRBV2 with TRBJ2-2; 10 nucleotides line up with TRBD2. This CDR3 is 15 amino acids long. V lost 4 bases and J lost 4; bases outside the gene matches: 3. In germline, CDR1 is SNHLY, CDR2 FYNNEI. The CDR3 spells CASSVQRGGTGELFF. The DNA of the CDR3 is TGTGCCAGCAGTGTCCAGCGGGGGGGCACCGGGGAGCTGTTTTTT.

This clonotype appeared many times. The chain joins TRBV7-9 to TRBJ2-7; D perhaps matches TRBD1 (5 bases). The CDR3 is made up of 14 amino acids. CDR1 and CDR2 from the germline V gene are SEHNR and FQNEAQ (reference sequence). Trimming pared 3 bases from V and 2 bases from J, leaving 11 bases between. CDR3 nucleotide sequence: TGTGCCAGCAGCTTCGCAGGGCCTCCCTACGAGCAGTACTTC. Translated, it gives CASSFAGPPYEQYF. The whole variable domain, filled in from reference TRBV7-9 and TRBJ2-7, reads DTGVSQNPRHKITKRGQNVTFRCDPISEHNRLYWYRQTLGQGPEFLTYFQNEAQLEKSRLLSDRFSAERPKGSFSTLEIQRTEQGDSAMYLCASSFAGPPYEQYFGPGTRLTVT.

The genes are TRBV6-2 or TRBV6-3 and TRBJ1-2, with 7 bases that match TRBD1. The CDR3 is made up of 15 amino acids. Germline lookup yields CDR1 MNHEY and CDR2 SVGEGT. V gave up 6 bases and J gave up 4 bases; unmatched junction bases: 11. The CDR3 protein is CASSRSSRTGYGYTF. The DNA of the CDR3 is TGTGCCAGCAGCCGCAGCAGTCGGACAGGCTATGGCTACACCTTC.

In this sample, this clonotype turned up many times. J is TRBJ2-2 and V is TRBV14; the D is unclear. V was clipped by 5 bases and J by 5 bases, with 12 bases between them. Per germline, CDR1 SGHDN and CDR2 FVKESK. The CDR3 contains 14 residues. The CDR3 protein is CASSSTTFTGELFF. DNA for the CDR3: TGTGCCAGCAGCTCAACTACCTTTACCGGGGAGCTGTTTTTT.

This clonotype was detected ten times or more. The chain combines TRBV24-1 with TRBJ2-1; 7 bases fit TRBD2. Germline loops: CDR1 KGHDR, CDR2 SFDVKD. CDR3 length: 16 residues. The trim removed 3 bases at V and 1 base at J, leaving 5 bases unmatched. CDR3 in amino acids: CATSDPGLESYNEQFF. The CDR3 DNA reads as TGTGCCACCAGTGATCCAGGACTAGAATCCTACAATGAGCAGTTCTTC.

This clonotype was counted a few times. This chain joins TRBV7-9 and TRBJ1-3; D is unresolved. Trimming cost V 4 bases and J 0 bases, with 13 bases left between them. The CDR3 runs to 16 residues. CDR1 is SEHNR, CDR2 FQNEAQ, per germline (reference sequence). CDR3 sequence (DNA): TGTGCCAGCAGCTCCGGCCCATCCGCCTCTGGAAACACCATATATTTT. Protein: CASSSGPSASGNTIYF.

The rearrangement joins TRBV9 to TRBJ2-2; no firm D call. The germline V gene encodes CDR1 SGDLS and CDR2 YYNGEE. Trimming stripped 2 bases from V and 3 bases from J, with 14 bases between. CDR3 length: 16 amino acids. The CDR3 coding sequence is TGTGCCAGCAGCGTCCAGTCCGTACGGGACACCGGGGAGCTGTTTTTT. Translated, it gives CASSVQSVRDTGELFF.

This clonotype was found many times. The CDR3 is CASTGDLGKNIQYF. CDR3 nucleotides: TGTGCCAGTACAGGGGATCTGGGCAAAAACATTCAGTACTTC. The rearrangement links TRBV6-1 to TRBJ2-4; 7 nucleotides agree with TRBD1. CDR3 size: 14 residues. V was clipped by 9 bases and J by 3 bases; unmatched bases: 8. Germline V gives CDR1 MNHNS, CDR2 SASEGT.

This rearrangement joins TRBV6-1 to TRBJ1-3; D remains ambiguous. This CDR3 is built from 11 residues. Germline CDR1 and CDR2: MNHNS and SASEGT. V was cut by 8 bases and J by 15 bases, with 17 bases left in between. CDR3 sequence: CASLLAGLEYF. CDR3 nucleotide sequence: TGTGCCAGCCTTCTCGCGGGTCTCGAATATTTT.

In this sample, this clonotype turned up many times. The chain couples TRBV29-1 to TRBJ2-7; tentatively, D is TRBD2 (5 bases). Trimming pared 7 bases from V and 1 base from J, leaving 8 bases between. The CDR3 is made up of 11 amino acids. The germline CDR1 and CDR2 sequences are SQVTM and ANQGSEA. CDR3 DNA sequence: TGCAGCGCCGGACTGTCCTACGAGCAGTACTTC. This codes for CSAGLSYEQYF.

This clonotype was seen ten or more times. The CDR3 sequence: CASSEHAGAGPQHF. Written as DNA, the CDR3 is TGTGCCAGCAGTGAACATGCCGGGGCCGGGCCCCAGCATTTT. The rearrangement links TRBV25-1 to TRBJ1-5; possible D gene TRBD1, 5 bases. The CDR3 runs 14 residues. Deletions cut 2 bases from V and 9 bases from J, with 14 bases between. Germline-derived CDR1 and CDR2 are MGHDK and SYGVNS.

V and J are TRBV4-1 and TRBJ2-7; either TRBD1 or TRBD2 may fit D (6 bases each). The ends were cut back, 2 bases at V and 2 bases at J, with 16 bases in the middle. The CDR3 sequence is 16 residues long. Germline V CDR1 and CDR2: MGHRA, YSYEKL. DNA for the CDR3: TGCGCCAGCAGCCAATCTCGGGGGCCGAACGCCTACGAGCAGTACTTC. As protein: CASSQSRGPNAYEQYF.

The sample holds many counts of this clonotype. This rearrangement joins TRBV5-1 to TRBJ2-2; 7 bases line up with TRBD1. The CDR3 spans 13 residues. Germline CDR1 reads SGHRS; CDR2 reads YFSETQ. V dropped 3 bases and J dropped 7; count of bases not matched to a gene: 3. The CDR3 reads CASSYRGVGELFF. CDR3 in DNA: TGCGCCAGCAGCTACAGGGGAGTCGGGGAGCTGTTTTTT.

In this sample, this clonotype turned up a few times. V gene TRBV7-3 combines with J gene TRBJ2-1; D tentatively fits TRBD1 or TRBD2 (5 bases each). CDR1 and CDR2 (germline): SGHTA, FQGTGA. The CDR3 has 16 amino acids. With 5 bases removed from V and 2 bases from J, the gap between germline ends came to 16 bases. This chain's CDR3 is CASSRTGLKTYNEQFF. CDR3 bases: TGTGCCAGCAGCCGGACGGGGCTTAAAACCTACAATGAGCAGTTCTTC.

This clonotype was seen many times. The chain is built from TRBV6-4 and TRBJ2-7; TRBD1 might be the D (6 bases). This CDR3 region has 14 residues. Germline CDR1 MRHNA, CDR2 SNTAGT. V was shortened by 9 bases and J by 2 bases, with 17 bases between the two germline ends. The DNA for the CDR3 is TGTGCCAGGCATTTGGGGACATCTACCTACGAGCAGTACTTC. Protein product: CARHLGTSTYEQYF.

This clonotype was counted at least ten times. The J gene is TRBJ1-1, the V gene TRBV7-2; the D gene is possibly TRBD1 (5 bases). The CDR3 has 15 residues. Trimming took off 4 bases at V and 0 bases at J, with 12 bases between the two ends. CDR1 and CDR2 from the germline V gene are SGHTA and FQGNSA. CDR3 amino acids: CASSSRRGMNTEAFF. CDR3 coding DNA: TGTGCCAGCAGCTCAAGGAGGGGCATGAACACTGAAGCTTTCTTT.

The rearrangement joins TRBV5-1 to TRBJ1-3; D is unresolved. The CDR3 extends over 16 amino acids. Germline-derived CDR1 and CDR2 are SGHRS and YFSETQ. V dropped 0 bases and J dropped 2 bases, with 12 bases sitting between them. The CDR3: CASSLGRHSPGNTIYF. The CDR3 region has the DNA TGCGCCAGCAGCTTGGGACGGCATAGTCCTGGAAACACCATATATTTT.

This clonotype has ten or more counts. The J gene is TRBJ1-1, the V gene TRBV20-1, with TRBD1 matching 7 bases. Unmatched junction bases numbered 11, after V lost 5 bases and J lost 5 bases. Germline CDR1 and CDR2: DFQATT and SNEGSKA (reference sequence). This CDR3 is 14 amino acids long. CDR3 DNA: TGCAGTGCTCTAATCACAGGGGTGGGGACTGAAGCTTTCTTT. Protein: CSALITGVGTEAFF.

This clonotype was detected only a few times. The chain is built from TRBV11-2 and TRBJ2-7; no clear D gene. This CDR3 is 14 amino acids long. CDR1 is SGHAT and CDR2 is FQNNGV in the germline V gene. V was clipped by 1 base and J by 1 base, with 8 bases between them. Written as DNA, the CDR3 is TGTGCCAGCAGCTTAGTACTGGGATCCTACGAGCAGTACTTC. This translates into CASSLVLGSYEQYF.